The TCR beta chain under discussion was sequenced for a study of T-cell memory formation after mild COVID-19. From germline, CDR1 is GTSNPN and CDR2 SVGIG (reference sequence). V lost 2 bases and J lost 5; bases outside the gene matches: 4. The CDR3 is made up of 13 amino acids. TCRdb ran MiXCR on the 5' RACE reads and lists one entry per CDR3 protein. The repertoire holds 200,000 to 300,000 distinct CDR3 sequences, with roughly 14% as singletons. What was sequenced was PBMCs or a T cell subset sorted from them (not recorded which). The sequence derives from an adult woman who had mild COVID-19 (a few samples of this study predate the infection). Cell type and time point are not known. The rearrangement joins TRBV30 to TRBJ2-7, with 9 positions matching TRBD2. CDR3 DNA sequence: TGTGCCTGGAGTCGGGCTAGCGGGGACGAGCAGTACTTC. Translation: CAWSRASGDEQYF.